These T cell receptor beta chains were read from a single sample in a study of CXCR3-negative and CXCR3-positive naive CD8 T cells. TCRdb re-called the 5' RACE reads, yielding one record per CDR3 amino acid sequence without DNA. The sample table sets out roughly 90,000 distinct CDR3 sequences. Sequences were obtained from naive CXCR3- CD8+ T cells from blood. These receptors all come from a human donor in good health. Some clones in this sample may be carry-over from other donors' samples. Each CDR3 is given with its conserved first and last residue. Each record gives: V gene, J gene, clone size, CDR3 protein. Size is omitted from some rows. Given values are once, few, many or a class for expanded clones.

>TRBV29-1|TRBJ1-1|.
CSVELGATEAFF
>TRBV12-3/TRBV12-4|TRBJ2-5|.
CASSLFGETQYF
>TRBV5-1|TRBJ2-3|.
CASSLADGSFTDTQYF
>TRBV27|TRBJ2-2|.
CASSYAGIGELFF
>TRBV5-1|TRBJ2-5|.
CASLGRSLGQETQYF
>TRBV5-1|TRBJ1-1|.
CASRTGTENTEAFF
>TRBV5-1|TRBJ2-3|.
CASSLPGLRQTSTDTQYF
>TRBV5-1|TRBJ2-3|.
CASSPWETDTQYF
>TRBV29-1|TRBJ1-1|.
CSVVTQGTEAFF
>TRBV11-2|TRBJ1-1|.
CASSLDLLHTEAFF
>TRBV7-9|TRBJ2-7|.
CASSTGTGGLYF
>TRBV14|TRBJ1-1|.
CASSTTWGTEAFF
>TRBV14|TRBJ2-7|.
CASSPYRSSYEQYF
>TRBV12-3/TRBV12-4|TRBJ1-2|.
CASSQHWVESYTF
>TRBV20-1|TRBJ2-1|.
CSAPTSGGAGYNEQFF
>TRBV11-3|TRBJ2-1|.
CASSSRRSSYNEQFF
>TRBV6-2/TRBV6-3|TRBJ2-1|.
CASSYVPGQGTEQFF
>TRBV29-1|TRBJ1-2|.
CSVELLQAHLNYGYTF
>TRBV20-1|TRBJ1-1|.
CSARANREALNTEAFF
>TRBV27|TRBJ2-1|.
CASSQTGYYNEQFF
>TRBV29-1|TRBJ2-2|.
CSVLTGLGELFF
>TRBV6-2/TRBV6-3|TRBJ2-7|medium-sized
CASRGLAGINYEQYF
>TRBV5-1|TRBJ1-1|.
CASSLTGSVEAFF
>TRBV5-1|TRBJ2-1|.
CASSAGAYNEQFF
>TRBV7-2|TRBJ1-5|.
CASSLDAGENQPQHF
>TRBV7-6|TRBJ1-1|.
CASSSGQGATEAFF
>TRBV28|TRBJ1-4|.
CASSVDEKLFF
>TRBV28|TRBJ2-7|.
CASSPRAGGGAYEQYF
>TRBV28|TRBJ2-1|.
CASSSQSGTSFYNEQFF
>TRBV15|TRBJ2-7|.
CATSSSGTGLYEQYF
>TRBV6-5|TRBJ2-3|.
CASTLGGYGDTQYF
>TRBV5-1|TRBJ1-2|.
CASSLGPNGYGYTF
>TRBV20-1|TRBJ1-1|.
CSARGSGITEAFF
>TRBV5-1|TRBJ1-5|.
CASSLGQGKNQPQHF
>TRBV7-2|TRBJ2-3|.
CASSETSGGRGDTQYF
>TRBV12-3/TRBV12-4|TRBJ1-5|.
CASSYFQGTGQPQHF
>TRBV2|TRBJ2-1|.
CASSEAGPQNNEQFF
>TRBV20-1|TRBJ2-5|.
CSARAAGAPQETQYF
>TRBV6-5|TRBJ2-7|.
CASSPGVKYEQYF
>TRBV5-1|TRBJ2-1|.
CASSYDGRTLYNEQFF
>TRBV25-1|TRBJ1-2|.
CASETAYGYTF
>TRBV7-9|TRBJ1-1|.
CASSLPGTAEAFF